One and the same sample provided the 9 T cell receptor beta chains below, sequenced in a study of blood T cell repertoires in COVID-19. Sequenced by immunoSEQ multiplex PCR; TCRdb stores in-frame clones only, minus some. Here the sample spans about 140,000 clones, around 88% being singletons. Sequences were obtained from peripheral blood. Receptors originate from a woman aged 55-69 years with acute or convalescent COVID-19.

This chain joins TRBV4-3 and TRBJ2-3, with 13 nucleotides matching TRBD2. The CDR3 covers 18 residues. Germline assignment: CDR1 LGHNA and CDR2 YSLEER. V gave up 1 base and J gave up 2 bases; unmatched junction bases: 6. The CDR3, as DNA: TGCGCCAGCAGCCAAGGGTTGGGACTAGCGGGAAACACAGATACGCAGTATTTT. Translation gives CASSQGLGLAGNTDTQYF.

The V and J genes are TRBV6-2 or TRBV6-3 and TRBJ1-3; 9 nucleotides agree with TRBD1. Looked up from germline, CDR1 is MNHEY and CDR2 is SVGEGT. Unmatched junction bases numbered 6, after V lost 4 bases and J lost 2 bases. CDR3 length equals 16 residues. Here the CDR3 DNA reads TGTGCCAGCAGTTTTCCGGGACAGGGTGCTGGAAACACCATATATTTT. Amino acid sequence: CASSFPGQGAGNTIYF.

The chain employs TRBV5-1 and TRBJ1-2; D perhaps matches TRBD1 (5 bases). CDR1 and CDR2 (germline): SGHRS, YFSETQ. This CDR3 has 13 amino acids. The V end lost 7 bases, the J end lost 7 bases, and 17 bases lay between the germline ends. The CDR3 region is CASQPSGNGGYTF. The CDR3, as DNA: TGCGCCAGCCAGCCCTCAGGGAATGGTGGCTACACCTTC.

The V and J genes are TRBV30 and TRBJ1-1, with D maybe TRBD1 (5 bases). The germline gives CDR1 GTSNPN, CDR2 SVGIG (reference sequence). V gave up 0 bases and J gave up 11 bases, with 13 bases separating them. The CDR3 runs 12 residues. The CDR3 loop reads CAWSVFRGRAFF. DNA for the CDR3: TGTGCCTGGAGTGTATTTCGGGGGAGGGCTTTCTTT.

The gene calls are TRBV12-3 or TRBV12-4 and TRBJ1-2, with TRBD1 matching over 8 bases. Trimming removed 7 bases from V and 8 bases from J; junction bases left unmatched: 9. The CDR3 sequence is 13 residues long. The CDR3 nucleotides read TGTGCCAGCACACGACAGGGGCCGGGGGGCTACACCTTC. The encoded protein is CASTRQGPGGYTF.

V usage is TRBV4-3 and J usage is TRBJ1-2; D call uncertain. The V end lost 2 bases, the J end lost 1 base, and 5 bases lay between the germline ends. The CDR3 has 13 amino acids. CDR1 and CDR2 from the germline V gene are LGHNA and YSLEER. CDR3 DNA sequence: TGCGCCAGCAGCCAAAATAATAACTATGGCTACACCTTC. This encodes CASSQNNNYGYTF.

The chain employs TRBV12-3 or TRBV12-4 and TRBJ1-1, with D unresolved. CDR3 size: 11 residues. The V gene lost 7 bases and the J gene lost 10 bases, with 13 bases spanning the gap. CDR3 protein: CASTVRFRAFF. The CDR3, as DNA: TGTGCCAGCACCGTCAGATTCCGAGCTTTCTTT.

The chain links TRBV19 to TRBJ2-3; no reliable D call. Trimming left V 4 bases short and J 0 bases short, with 11 bases between. The CDR3 consists of 15 residues. Per germline, CDR1 LNHDA and CDR2 SQIVND (reference sequence). The CDR3 nucleotides read TGTGCCAGTAGTAGGCAGCGAATAAGCACAGATACGCAGTATTTT. As protein: CASSRQRISTDTQYF. Using reference TRBV19 and TRBJ2-3 for the parts outside the CDR3, the full variable domain is DGGITQSPKYLFRKEGQNVTLSCEQNLNHDAMYWYRQDPGQGLRLIYYSQIVNDFQKGDIAEGYSVSREKKESFPLTVTSAQKNPTAFYLCASSRQRISTDTQYFGPGTRLTVL.

The chain has TRBV28 and TRBJ2-7, with D possibly matching TRBD1 (5 bases). The germline V and J ends were trimmed by 7 bases and 7 bases, with 20 bases remaining between them. This CDR3 has 14 residues. In germline, CDR1 is MDHEN, CDR2 SYDVKM. The CDR3 here is CASTPDSITREQYF. CDR3 DNA sequence: TGTGCCAGCACCCCCGACAGTATAACTCGAGAGCAGTACTTC.